These 18 T cell receptor beta chains were sequenced from one sample in a study of regulatory T cells in long-lasting Graves disease. Arm-PCR of CDR3 regions with iRepertoire HTBI primers generated TCR beta libraries. Via MiXCR, TCRdb re-called the multiplex PCR reads, giving one row per CDR3 protein. This table has 550,000 or so distinct CDR3 sequences, 12% appearing once. As to time point: newly diagnosed GD, antithyroid drugs for less than 3 months. Preparation of the TCR library used RNA extracted from PBMCs. These data were also filed under a second study, of T cells in Graves' hyperthyroidism and ophthalmopathy.

The source was peripheral blood mononuclear cells (PBMCs), collected at new diagnosis, from a patient treated with antithyroid drugs. These receptors were taken from a woman between 25 and 40 years old with Graves disease.

This clonotype was seen repeatedly, ten times or more. V and J are TRBV7-8 and TRBJ2-1, with D hard to call. Trimming took 5 bases from V and 5 from J, leaving 13 bases between them. CDR1 and CDR2 from the germline V gene are SGHVS and FQNEAQ. CDR3 length: 14 residues. The CDR3 bases are TGTGCCAGCAGCCGTCCGGCCGGTGACAATGAGCAGTTCTTC. Translation: CASSRPAGDNEQFF.

This clonotype was observed many times. This chain links TRBV6-1 with TRBJ1-2; 8 nucleotides match TRBD1. The CDR3 is 13 residues long. In germline, CDR1 is MNHNS, CDR2 SASEGT. V lost 6 bases and J lost 7; bases outside the gene matches: 7. The CDR3 sequence: CASRLQGELGYTF. The CDR3 nucleotides read TGTGCCAGCAGATTACAGGGGGAACTTGGCTACACCTTC.

At least ten counts were recorded for this clonotype. V and J are TRBV27 and TRBJ2-7; D call uncertain. CDR1 and CDR2 (germline): MNHEY, SMNVEV (reference sequence). This CDR3 contains 15 residues. Trimming shortened V by 0 bases and J by 6 bases, and 15 bases separated the two germline ends. The CDR3 bases are TGTGCCAGCAGTTTATCTCGACCGCTGGAAGGCGAGCAGTACTTC. It encodes CASSLSRPLEGEQYF.

In its sample, this clonotype was seen many times. The chain joins TRBV7-2 to TRBJ2-6; D gene unclear. The CDR3 loop spans 16 amino acids. CDR1 is SGHTA and CDR2 is FQGNSA in the germline V gene. With 0 bases removed from V and 2 bases from J, the gap between germline ends came to 8 bases. In DNA form, the CDR3 reads TGTGCCAGCAGCTTAGCGGACGAGGCTGGGGCCAACGTCCTGACTTTC. Translated, it gives CASSLADEAGANVLTF.

This clonotype was counted ten times or more. The DNA for the CDR3 is TGTGCCAGCGGCTTTGTGAACACTGAAGCTTTCTTT. Protein product: CASGFVNTEAFF. The V call is TRBV2, the J call TRBJ1-1, with D uncertain. The CDR3 totals 12 residues. Per germline, CDR1 SNHLY and CDR2 FYNNEI. V was pared by 8 bases and J by 0 bases, with 7 bases between.

This clonotype was seen repeatedly, ten times or more. The chain couples TRBV7-9 to TRBJ1-4, with D possibly TRBD1 on 5 matching bases. CDR1 SEHNR and CDR2 FQNEAQ come from the germline V gene (reference sequence). The CDR3 runs to 16 residues. V shed 5 bases and J shed 5 bases, with 18 bases lying between them. This chain's CDR3 is CASSPSWSGRNEKLFF. The CDR3, as DNA: TGTGCCAGCAGCCCATCGTGGTCGGGACGGAATGAAAAACTGTTTTTT.

This clonotype has a handful of counts. This chain links TRBV6-1 with TRBJ1-1; weak D call: TRBD1 (5 bases). Trimming took off 6 bases at V and 10 bases at J, with 21 bases between the two ends. Germline V CDR1 and CDR2: MNHNS, SASEGT. There are 14 residues in the CDR3. CDR3 coding DNA: TGTGCCAGCAGGCCTTCGGGGCTATCGTCGGGAGCTTTCTTT. Its protein product is CASRPSGLSSGAFF.

CDR3 residues: CASQDRNHSPLHF. The CDR3 nucleotides are TGTGCCAGCCAGGACAGGAACCATTCACCCCTCCACTTT. The chain links TRBV2 to TRBJ1-6; 7 nucleotides align to TRBD1. The V gene's germline CDR1 is SNHLY and CDR2 FYNNEI. This CDR3 has 13 residues. The ends lost 8 bases at V and 8 bases at J; junction bases unmatched: 6.

Regarding this clonotype: A much larger clone sits a single nucleotide away, making a read error possible. The rearrangement links TRBV6-2 or TRBV6-3 to TRBJ2-7; D might be TRBD2 (6 bases). The length of the CDR3 is 12 residues. Germline CDR1 reads MNHEY; CDR2 reads SVGEGT. The CDR3 DNA reads TGTGTCAGCTGGGACTCCACCCGGGAGCAGTACTTC. Protein sequence: CVSWDSTREQYF.

This clonotype was observed a handful of times. V is TRBV29-1 and J is TRBJ2-3; perhaps TRBD2 as D (5 bases). Trimming took 7 bases from V and 2 from J, leaving 10 bases between them. The length of the CDR3 is 12 residues. Germline CDR1 is SQVTM and CDR2 is ANQGSEA. The CDR3 DNA reads TGCAGCGGGAGGCCGGTCACAGATACGCAGTATTTT. Encoded protein: CSGRPVTDTQYF.

This clonotype was detected many times. V is TRBV6-2 or TRBV6-3 and J is TRBJ2-3; 8 bases fit TRBD1. CDR3 length equals 21 residues. Trimming at V came to 5 bases and at J to 1 base, leaving 23 bases not matched to a gene. CDR1 is MNHEY, CDR2 SVGEGT, per germline. The CDR3 region has the DNA TGTGCCAGCAGTCGCCACGGGACAGGTCTATTGCCATCAATGCGCACAGATACGCAGTATTTT. Its protein product is CASSRHGTGLLPSMRTDTQYF.

This chain's CDR3 is CASSQAFLGGGRTDTQYF. CDR3 coding DNA: TGCGCCAGCAGCCAAGCCTTCCTTGGCGGGGGACGCACAGATACGCAGTATTTT. The chain carries TRBV4-3 and TRBJ2-3; TRBD2 matches 7 bases. The ends lost 1 base at V and 1 base at J; junction bases unmatched: 11. The CDR3 runs 18 residues. CDR1 is LGHNA, CDR2 YSLEER, per germline.

There are many counts of this clonotype. The rearrangement joins TRBV10-3 to TRBJ2-1; 13 bases line up with TRBD2. V dropped 7 bases and J dropped 7; count of bases not matched to a gene: 4. CDR3 length: 14 residues. The V gene's germline CDR1 is ENHRY and CDR2 SYGVKD. CDR3 amino acids: CAINGLAGENEQFF. The CDR3 bases are TGTGCCATCAACGGACTAGCGGGAGAAAATGAGCAGTTCTTC.

This chain joins TRBV11-2 and TRBJ2-1; no definite D call. The CDR3 sequence is 14 residues long. With 0 bases removed from V and 6 bases from J, the gap between germline ends came to 9 bases. The germline gives CDR1 SGHAT, CDR2 FQNNGV. The CDR3 spells CASSLDGNLNEQFF. CDR3 bases: TGTGCCAGCAGCTTAGACGGCAACCTCAATGAGCAGTTCTTC. The full variable domain, with the rest looked up from reference TRBV11-2 and TRBJ2-1, is EAGVAQSPRYKIIEKRQSVAFWCNPISGHATLYWYQQILGQGPKLLIQFQNNGVVDDSQLPKDRFSAERLKGVDSTLKIQPAKLEDSAVYLCASSLDGNLNEQFFGPGTRLTVL.

This clonotype was seen ten or more times. The chain uses TRBV5-1 and TRBJ1-1, with D tentatively TRBD1 (5 bases). The V end lost 1 base, the J end lost 1 base, and 11 bases lay between the germline ends. CDR1 SGHRS and CDR2 YFSETQ come from the germline V gene. The CDR3 totals 15 residues. This chain's CDR3 is CASSLRGRPNTEAFF. In DNA, the CDR3 is TGCGCCAGCAGCTTGAGGGGCAGGCCGAACACTGAAGCTTTCTTT.

This clonotype was seen ten or more times. The chain combines TRBV5-4 with TRBJ2-3; tentatively, D is TRBD2 (5 bases). The germline gives CDR1 SGHNT, CDR2 YYREEE (reference sequence). This CDR3 region has 14 residues. V lost 3 bases to trimming and J lost 6 bases, with 14 bases between them. In DNA form, the CDR3 reads TGTGCCAGCAGCTCATTCTTGGGGAGTGATACGCAGTATTTT. Its protein is CASSSFLGSDTQYF.

Many counts were recorded for this clonotype. This chain links TRBV20-1 with TRBJ2-7, with TRBD1 matching over 7 bases. Germline assignment: CDR1 DFQATT and CDR2 SNEGSKA (reference sequence). The V gene end was trimmed by 3 bases and the J gene end by 3 bases; junction bases not matched to a gene: 14. This CDR3 region has 16 residues. CDR3 in amino acids: CSASGFNRGEVYEQYF. CDR3 in DNA: TGCAGTGCTAGCGGATTTAACAGGGGTGAGGTCTACGAGCAGTACTTC.

The rearrangement joins TRBV2 to TRBJ2-5; weak D call: TRBD1 (5 bases). The CDR3 sequence is 14 residues long. V lost 0 bases and J 4 bases, leaving 9 bases between the germline ends. Germline assignment: CDR1 SNHLY and CDR2 FYNNEI. The CDR3 DNA follows: TGTGCCAGCAGTGAAGCTCCCCAGGGAGAGACCCAGTACTTC. The encoded protein is CASSEAPQGETQYF.